Shown below are 27 T cell receptor beta chains from a single sample sequenced in a study of shared clonotypes between healthy human individuals. Assay: immunoSEQ multiplex PCR; the TCRdb copy retains only in-frame clones and omits some. The sample holds around 510,000 clones, around 96% seen once. The sequencing input was naive CD4+ T cells sorted from blood. Subset given: CD45RA+ positively selected. All receptors come from a woman in her thirties in good health.

This sequence joins TRBV5-1 and TRBJ2-1; 11 nucleotides align to TRBD2. Per the germline V gene, CDR1 is SGHRS and CDR2 is YFSETQ. CDR3 length: 14 amino acids. The V gene end was trimmed by 4 bases and the J gene end by 15 bases; junction bases not matched to a gene: 12. CDR3 sequence: CASSPTSGNVQAFF. As DNA, the CDR3 is TGCGCCAGCAGCCCGACTAGCGGGAACGTCCAAGCGTTCTTC.

The rearrangement uses TRBV27 and TRBJ2-3; 7 bases match TRBD2. The germline CDR1 and CDR2 sequences are MNHEY and SMNVEV (reference sequence). The V and J ends lost 3 bases and 4 bases, in that order; junction bases with no gene match: 7. This CDR3 spans 15 amino acids. The CDR3 is CASSLSGMVADTQYF. The DNA of the CDR3 is TGTGCCAGCAGTTTGAGCGGGATGGTAGCAGATACGCAGTATTTT.

CDR3 coding DNA: TGTGCCAGCAGCTTAGGCGGGATGGAGACCCAGTACTTC. This codes for CASSLGGMETQYF. The rearrangement links TRBV7-8 to TRBJ2-5; D possibly corresponds to TRBD2 (6 bases). Trimming removed 1 base from V and 5 bases from J, with 8 bases in between. CDR1 SGHVS and CDR2 FQNEAQ come from the germline V gene. CDR3 length: 13 residues.

The rearrangement uses TRBV4-2 and TRBJ2-3; 8 nucleotides align to TRBD2. Germline V lookup: CDR1 LGHNA, CDR2 YNFKEQ. Losses at the gene ends were 0 bases for V and 3 bases for J; bases not matched to a gene: 5. This CDR3 comprises 16 residues. The CDR3 coding sequence is TGTGCCAGCAGCCAAGATCTGGGCGGGAGGACAGATACGCAGTATTTT. Amino acid sequence: CASSQDLGGRTDTQYF.

The DNA of the CDR3 is TGTGCCAGCTCACCTCAACCCACCAGGGCAGATACGCAGTATTTT. This translates into CASSPQPTRADTQYF. The rearrangement links TRBV18 to TRBJ2-3; tentative D call: TRBD1 (5 bases). Germline values: CDR1 KGHSH, CDR2 LQKENI. The CDR3 is 15 amino acids. V dropped 3 bases and J dropped 4 bases, with 14 bases sitting between them.

The rearrangement links TRBV5-1 to TRBJ2-5; TRBD1 aligns across 8 bases. The end of the DNA is better explained by TRBJ2-7, so the J call may be wrong. The CDR3 is made up of 15 amino acids. Germline loops: CDR1 SGHRS, CDR2 YFSETQ. DNA of the CDR3: TGCGCCAGCAGCTACCGACAGGGGTCCACCTACGAGCAGTACTTC. It specifies CASSYRQGSTYEQYF.

The chain carries TRBV2 and TRBJ2-7, with 8 bases lining up with TRBD1. Germline CDR1 and CDR2: SNHLY and FYNNEI. The J segment lost 3 bases and the V segment lost 5 bases, leaving 3 bases of the junction unmatched. The CDR3 spans 13 residues. In nucleotides, the CDR3 is TGTGCCAGCAGTCGGGACAGGAACTACGAGCAGTACTTC. Its protein product is CASSRDRNYEQYF.

The J gene is TRBJ2-3, the V gene TRBV10-3; no firm D call. The CDR3 runs to 15 residues. CDR1 ENHRY and CDR2 SYGVKD come from the germline V gene. The V end lost 10 bases, the J end lost 0 bases, and 17 bases lay between the germline ends. The CDR3 region is CATGLEYASTDTQYF. CDR3 DNA sequence: TGTGCCACCGGGTTGGAGTATGCGAGCACAGATACGCAGTATTTT.

The chain links TRBV7-2 to TRBJ2-1, with 13 nucleotides matching TRBD2. Trimming cost V 4 bases and J 8 bases; bases outside gene matches: 11. Germline assignment: CDR1 SGHTA and CDR2 FQGNSA. The CDR3 is 17 residues long. CDR3 bases: TGTGCCAGCAGCTACCCCCCCGGGACTAGCGGGGAGGATGAGCAGTTCTTC. This codes for CASSYPPGTSGEDEQFF.

This clone was detected once. This chain links TRBV5-4 with TRBJ1-1; 12 bases line up with TRBD1. The CDR3 contains 16 residues. V lost 6 bases, J lost 1 base, and 7 bases stayed unmatched. Germline CDR1 reads SGHNT; CDR2 reads YYREEE (reference sequence). CDR3 DNA sequence: TGTGCCAGCAACAAGGGACAGGGGGCTGGGAACACTGAAGCTTTCTTT. It yields the protein CASNKGQGAGNTEAFF. The full variable domain, its missing parts supplied by reference TRBV5-4 and TRBJ1-1, is ETGVTQSPTHLIKTRGQQVTLRCSSQSGHNTVSWYQQALGQGPQFIFQYYREEENGRGNFPPRFSGLQFPNYSSELNVNALELDDSALYLCASNKGQGAGNTEAFFGQGTRLTVV.

This chain links TRBV6-4 with TRBJ1-2; D remains ambiguous. Germline CDR1 and CDR2: MRHNA and SNTAGT. V was clipped by 0 bases and J by 6 bases, with 14 bases between them. This CDR3 has 15 amino acids. CDR3 bases: TGTGCCAGCAGTGACTCAGGGAGGAGGCCCAATGGCTACACCTTC. It specifies CASSDSGRRPNGYTF.

The chain recombines TRBV21-1 with TRBJ2-1; the table assigns TRBD2, which was not confirmed against the DNA. TRBV21-1 is classified as a pseudogene. This CDR3 contains 16 residues. CDR3: CASSPPTSGVSHEQFF. In DNA, the CDR3 is TGTGCCAGCAGCCCTCCGACTAGCGGGGTGAGTCATGAGCAGTTCTTC.

This sequence joins TRBV18 and TRBJ2-1; D gene uncertain. This CDR3 has 12 amino acids. CDR1 and CDR2 from the germline V gene are KGHSH and LQKENI. V lost 6 bases and J 8 bases, leaving 11 bases between the germline ends. The DNA of the CDR3 is TGTGCCAGCTCTAGGGATGGTTATGAGCAGTTCTTC. Protein sequence: CASSRDGYEQFF.

On this clone itself: Additional DNA sequences in this sample encode the identical CDR3. This sequence joins TRBV28 and TRBJ1-3; D gene unclear. Germline V lookup: CDR1 MDHEN, CDR2 SYDVKM. The CDR3 runs to 12 residues. V shed 5 bases and J shed 4 bases, with 6 bases lying between them. The CDR3 coding sequence is TGTGCCAGCAGTACACAGGGAAACACCATATATTTT. It encodes CASSTQGNTIYF. Filled out from reference TRBV28 and TRBJ1-3, the complete variable domain reads DVKVTQSSRYLVKRTGEKVFLECVQDMDHENMFWYRQDPGLGLRLIYFSYDVKMKEKGDIPEGYSVSREKKERFSLILESASTNQTSMYLCASSTQGNTIYFGEGSWLTVV.

V usage is TRBV28 and J usage is TRBJ2-7; D call uncertain. The CDR3 has 12 residues. V was pared by 5 bases and J by 6 bases, with 11 bases between. Germline assignment: CDR1 MDHEN and CDR2 SYDVKM. Written as DNA, the CDR3 is TGTGCCAGCAGTCCACGGGTTGTCGAGCAGTACTTC. Translation: CASSPRVVEQYF.

This clone occurred once. The V call is TRBV6-1, the J call TRBJ1-3, with D unclear. The CDR3 length is 11 residues. Germline CDR1 and CDR2: MNHNS and SASEGT. The ends were cut back, 6 bases at V and 4 bases at J, with 4 bases in the middle. Here the CDR3 DNA reads TGTGCCAGCAGCCACGGAAACACCATATATTTT. This encodes CASSHGNTIYF.

The chain recombines TRBV5-8 with TRBJ2-1; possibly TRBD2 for D (5 bases). The germline V and J ends were trimmed by 1 base and 5 bases, with 10 bases remaining between them. CDR1 and CDR2 (germline): SGHTS, YDEGEE. The CDR3 is 14 residues long. The CDR3 bases are TGTGCCAGCAGCTTGTGGGCGGGTGACAATGAGCAGTTCTTC. Protein sequence: CASSLWAGDNEQFF.

CDR3 sequence reads: CASSQAGSGSSLEETQYF. Written as DNA, the CDR3 is TGTGCCAGCAGCCAAGCAGGTAGCGGGAGTAGTCTCGAGGAGACCCAGTACTTC. The chain combines TRBV4-2 with TRBJ2-5; TRBD2 matches 9 bases. Germline CDR1 is LGHNA and CDR2 is YNFKEQ. V trimming: 1 base; J trimming: 5 bases; junction bases outside the gene matches: 14. CDR3 length equals 18 residues.

The chain recombines TRBV11-2 with TRBJ1-1; D gene uncertain. V lost 7 bases and J 0 bases, leaving 9 bases between the germline ends. Germline CDR1 is SGHAT and CDR2 is FQNNGV. The CDR3 extends over 13 amino acids. CDR3 sequence: CASNGWMNTEAFF. CDR3 DNA: TGTGCCAGCAACGGGTGGATGAACACTGAAGCTTTCTTT.

The chain combines TRBV28 with TRBJ1-5; the match to TRBD1 covers 7 bases. Per the germline V gene, CDR1 is MDHEN and CDR2 is SYDVKM. The CDR3 contains 13 residues. After removal of 7 bases from V and 6 bases from J, the junction contained 6 bases not matched to a gene. This CDR3 reads CASKTGTRQPQHF. In nucleotides, the CDR3 is TGTGCCAGCAAGACAGGGACGCGTCAGCCCCAGCATTTT.

This clone was recorded once. This chain links TRBV4-1 with TRBJ2-7, with 7 nucleotides matching TRBD2. After removal of 0 bases from V and 3 bases from J, the junction contained 11 bases not matched to a gene. CDR3 size: 17 residues. Germline-derived CDR1 and CDR2 are MGHRA and YSYEKL. For the CDR3, the DNA is TGCGCCAGCAGCCAAGATTTTGGCCTAGCGGACTTCTACGAGCAGTACTTC. As protein: CASSQDFGLADFYEQYF.

This chain's CDR3 is CASSKWGTLEETQYF. CDR3 in DNA: TGTGCCAGTAGTAAGTGGGGTACTTTGGAAGAGACCCAGTACTTC. The rearrangement joins TRBV19 to TRBJ2-5; D not resolved. Germline V gene sequence: CDR1 LNHDA, CDR2 SQIVND (reference sequence). The V end lost 4 bases, the J end lost 3 bases, and 15 bases lay between the germline ends. The CDR3 consists of 15 residues. The full variable domain, rest sourced from reference TRBV19 and TRBJ2-5, is DGGITQSPKYLFRKEGQNVTLSCEQNLNHDAMYWYRQDPGQGLRLIYYSQIVNDFQKGDIAEGYSVSREKKESFPLTVTSAQKNPTAFYLCASSKWGTLEETQYFGPGTRLLVL.

The sample holds a few counts of this clone. The rearrangement links TRBV11-2 to TRBJ1-2, with D hard to call. V shed 5 bases and J shed 5 bases, with 12 bases lying between them. The CDR3 contains 13 residues. Germline assignment: CDR1 SGHAT and CDR2 FQNNGV. The CDR3 DNA reads TGTGCCAGCAGCCGTCCACGGGAGTATGGCTACACCTTC. Translated, it gives CASSRPREYGYTF.

The chain links TRBV30 to TRBJ1-4; the D is unclear. This CDR3 spans 16 amino acids. The V end was cut by 2 bases, the J end by 5 bases, with 18 bases between. CDR1 GTSNPN and CDR2 SVGIG come from the germline V gene (reference sequence). In DNA, the CDR3 is TGTGCCTGGAGTCTCTCCCCAAAGGGCCGAAATGAAAAACTGTTTTTT. This translates into CAWSLSPKGRNEKLFF.

This clone was seen a handful of times. As DNA, the CDR3 is TGTGCCAGCAGTGAAAACGGGGATCGGAATCAGCCCCAGCATTTT. Its translation is CASSENGDRNQPQHF. This chain connects TRBV6-1 to TRBJ1-5; D gene ambiguous. The CDR3 length is 15 residues. The V and J ends lost 2 bases and 4 bases respectively, with 12 bases between them. The germline V gene has CDR1 MNHNS and CDR2 SASEGT.

This chain links TRBV5-4 with TRBJ2-1, with 12 bases aligning to TRBD2. Trimming took 4 bases from V and 9 from J; bases not matched to a gene: 17. The CDR3 contains 18 residues. Germline V gene lookup returns CDR1 SGHNT and CDR2 YYREEE (reference sequence). As DNA, the CDR3 is TGTGCCAGCAGCCCCCAATTGGGGGGGCTAGCGGGAGGGGTTGAGCAGTTCTTC. Translated: CASSPQLGGLAGGVEQFF.

The CDR3 region is CASSRGTGGREPQHF. The CDR3 nucleotides read TGTGCCAGCAGTCGAGGGACAGGGGGTAGAGAGCCCCAGCATTTT. The chain recombines TRBV6-5 with TRBJ1-5, with 11 bases matching TRBD1. The trim removed 5 bases at V and 8 bases at J, leaving 8 bases unmatched. The germline gives CDR1 MNHEY, CDR2 SVGAGI. CDR3 length: 15 residues.